This T cell receptor beta chain came from a study of T cell responses to AZD1222 COVID-19 vaccine. TCRdb's table, derived via immunoSEQ multiplex PCR, lists solely in-frame clones and lacks some. The table has 80,000 to 95,000 clones, roughly 88% seen once. This clone was counted a single time. The antigen remains undetermined. There are 15 residues in the CDR3. V dropped 0 bases and J dropped 5 bases, with 13 bases sitting between them. CDR1 is LGHDT, CDR2 YNNKEL, per germline (reference sequence). Study-level results: Reportedly, close to half of spike-specific TCRs are directed against unmutated variant regions. In all cases, repertoires were sampled only after the peak T cell response. Spike-specific TCR breadth and depth were elevated following two AZD1222 doses. The donors showed a predominance of white British ancestry and of females, with possible underestimation of clonal diversity.

The chain employs TRBV3-1 (or the pseudogene TRBV3-2) and TRBJ1-1; tentatively, D is TRBD1 (5 bases). The receptor was derived from an adult in good health. The input for sequencing was peripheral blood, taken on day 0 of MenACWY control vaccination. CDR3 residues: CASSQDHAGSTEAFF. CDR3 sequence (DNA): TGTGCCAGCAGCCAAGATCACGCAGGGAGTACTGAAGCTTTCTTT.